This T cell receptor beta chain was retrieved from a study of beta chain features in type 1 diabetes. Broader study findings: TCRB CDR3s were moderately but significantly shorter in Type 1 diabetes patients in all four CD4+ subsets. Junctions at VDJ sites from type 1 diabetes patients had fewer insertions and more deletions.

The entirety of the isolated RNA underwent reverse transcription, so expressed TCRB transcripts were sequenced. Clones were sequenced by immunoSEQ multiplex PCR, and TCRdb holds only the in-frame ones, with some missing. Of 200,000 to 300,000 clones in the sample, roughly 21% are singletons; the top ten hold 0.025% to 0.035%. CDR3 length equals 16 residues. V lost 4 bases, J lost 3 bases, and 6 bases stayed unmatched. The germline gives CDR1 LGHNA, CDR2 YNFKEQ. This clone showed up just a few times. What it binds is unknown. The TCR sequence derives from a woman aged 40 to 49 with type 1 diabetes. The sample comprised naive CD4+ T cells from blood. The chain uses TRBV4-2 and TRBJ2-5; 12 positions match TRBD1. In DNA, the CDR3 is TGTGCCAGCAGCCGGCCGGGACAGGGGGCGGAAGAGACCCAGTACTTC. It encodes CASSRPGQGAEETQYF.